The table lists the clone carrying this T cell receptor beta chain with a few counts. What it recognizes is unknown. The treatment here: roughly 20 received Ad26.COV2.S at low or high dose, single or two shots; about 5 received placebo; per-sample allocation not given. Sampling was done on day 63 after the first vaccine or placebo injection. The junction had 3 bases not matched to a gene; V was cut back by 4 bases and J by 4 bases. The CDR3 is 15 residues long. Germline CDR1 and CDR2: LGHNA and YSLEER. The data derive from a study of Ad26.COV2.S vaccination and SARS-CoV-2 variants. Measured with immunoSEQ multiplex PCR; TCRdb has only the in-frame clones, and not every one. Among roughly 380,000 clones listed, about 85% were seen once. Whole-study findings and limits: Vaccine and placebo recipients had similar non-spike TCR breadth.

The TCR sequence derives from a person aged 18-65 years who received the Ad26.COV2.S COVID-19 vaccine or a placebo. V is TRBV4-3 and J is TRBJ2-1; 11 nucleotides agree with TRBD2. Specimen: peripheral blood, collected in a trial of Ad26.COV2.S vaccine versus placebo. The CDR3 DNA follows: TGCGCCAGCAGCCCTAGCGGGAGGAGTTACAATGAGCAGTTCTTC. Protein product: CASSPSGRSYNEQFF.